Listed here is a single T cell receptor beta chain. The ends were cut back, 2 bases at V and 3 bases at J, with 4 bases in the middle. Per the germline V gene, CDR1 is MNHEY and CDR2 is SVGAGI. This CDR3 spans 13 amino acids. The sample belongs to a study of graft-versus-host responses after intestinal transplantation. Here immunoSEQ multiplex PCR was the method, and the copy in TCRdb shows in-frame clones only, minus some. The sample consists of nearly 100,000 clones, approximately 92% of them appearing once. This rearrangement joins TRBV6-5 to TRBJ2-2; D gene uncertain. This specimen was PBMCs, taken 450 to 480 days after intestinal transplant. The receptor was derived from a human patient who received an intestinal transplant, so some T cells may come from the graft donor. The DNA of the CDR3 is TGTGCCAGCAGTTACCAGGACACCGGGGAGCTGTTTTTT. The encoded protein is CASSYQDTGELFF.